This T cell receptor beta chain appears in the sequencing data of a study of Graves' ophthalmopathy and Graves' hyperthyroidism. V was shortened by 4 bases and J by 6 bases, with 13 bases between the two germline ends. This CDR3 has 13 amino acids. CDR1 is MNHEY and CDR2 is SMNVEV in the germline V gene (reference sequence). The study amplified TCR beta CDR3 regions using RNA transcripts. HTBI primers were used in a first-round RT-PCR, which preceded a second-round multiplex PCR. One entry per CDR3 protein, called by TCRdb with MiXCR from the multiplex PCR reads. The table records hundreds of thousands of distinct CDR3 sequences, 20% to 25% of them present only once. This clonotype occurred many times.

The sample taken for sequencing was peripheral blood. The V call is TRBV27, the J call TRBJ2-7; tentative D call: TRBD1 (6 bases). The TCR sequence derives from a woman aged 18-30 years with stable Graves' hyperthyroidism. The chain's CDR3 is CASSSSVGAEQYF. CDR3 bases: TGTGCCAGCAGTTCTAGTGTGGGGGCCGAGCAGTACTTC.